Each of the 32 T cell receptor beta chains below was sequenced from the same sample in a study of blood T cell repertoires in COVID-19. The repertoire was sequenced with immunoSEQ multiplex PCR; TCRdb's copy has only in-frame clones and lacks some. Of approximately 270,000 clones in the sample, around 90% are singletons; the top ten hold 1.2%. The sequenced sample consisted of PBMCs or T cells enriched from blood (not recorded which). The source is a human donor in a cohort exposed to, infected with or recovered from COVID-19 (not recorded which). The donor label of this sample is uncertain.

The rearrangement joins TRBV9 to TRBJ1-2; D remains unclear. Trimming pared 2 bases from V and 7 bases from J, leaving 15 bases between. Germline CDR1 SGDLS, CDR2 YYNGEE. This CDR3 contains 14 residues. The CDR3 protein is CASSVALSGSGYTF. CDR3 in DNA: TGTGCCAGCAGCGTGGCCCTAAGCGGTTCTGGCTACACCTTC.

The chain combines TRBV19 with TRBJ1-2, with 9 bases aligning to TRBD1. Per the germline V gene, CDR1 is LNHDA and CDR2 is SQIVND (reference sequence). The CDR3 sequence is 13 residues long. V trimming: 5 bases; J trimming: 7 bases; junction bases outside the gene matches: 5. As DNA, the CDR3 is TGTGCCAGTAGTCCCCGGGACAGGGTTGGCTACACCTTC. The encoded protein is CASSPRDRVGYTF.

The CDR3 DNA reads as TGTGCCAGCAGTGAACTGCAGGGGACAAGCACAGATACGCAGTATTTT. Amino acids: CASSELQGTSTDTQYF. This sequence joins TRBV2 and TRBJ2-3, with a possible D match to TRBD1 (6 bases). Trimming left V 2 bases short and J 0 bases short, with 12 bases between. Germline V gene lookup returns CDR1 SNHLY and CDR2 FYNNEI. The CDR3 runs to 16 residues.

The V and J genes are TRBV7-2 and TRBJ2-7, with a tentative D call TRBD1 (6 bases). The CDR3 consists of 14 residues. V lost 1 base, J lost 2 bases, and 9 bases lay in between. Germline V gene data show CDR1 as SGHTA and CDR2 as FQGNSA. The DNA for the CDR3 is TGTGCCAGCAGCTTAGAGGGGGTTGCCTACGAGCAGTACTTC. This gives the protein CASSLEGVAYEQYF.

The rearrangement joins TRBV7-9 to TRBJ1-3, with unresolved D. The CDR3 sequence is 16 residues long. Germline V gene lookup returns CDR1 SEHNR and CDR2 FQNEAQ (reference sequence). V lost 1 base, J lost 0 bases, and 10 bases lay in between. The CDR3 sequence: CASSLGSPSSGNTIYF. The CDR3 DNA reads TGTGCCAGCAGCTTAGGCAGTCCCAGCTCTGGAAACACCATATATTTT.

The rearrangement joins TRBV7-9 to TRBJ2-7; tentatively, D is TRBD1 (6 bases). Between the trimmed V and J ends, which lost 4 bases and 5 bases, there was a span of 12 bases. Germline CDR1 SEHNR, CDR2 FQNEAQ (reference sequence). The CDR3 is made up of 13 amino acids. The CDR3 is CASSSDQGNEQYF. In DNA, the CDR3 is TGTGCCAGCAGCTCCGATCAGGGGAACGAGCAGTACTTC. Filled out from reference TRBV7-9 and TRBJ2-7, the complete variable domain reads DTGVSQNPRHKITKRGQNVTFRCDPISEHNRLYWYRQTLGQGPEFLTYFQNEAQLEKSRLLSDRFSAERPKGSFSTLEIQRTEQGDSAMYLCASSSDQGNEQYFGPGTRLTVT.

This CDR3 reads CASSSIATQRGSSDTQYF. In DNA form, the CDR3 reads TGTGCCAGCTCATCAATAGCCACCCAGCGGGGGTCCTCAGATACGCAGTATTTT. The V gene is TRBV18, the J gene TRBJ2-3, with 8 bases that match TRBD2. J was trimmed by 4 bases and V by 5 bases; bases with no gene match: 17. Germline CDR1 KGHSH, CDR2 LQKENI. The CDR3 covers 18 residues.

The V call is TRBV4-1, the J call TRBJ1-2; unclear D gene. Germline V gives CDR1 MGHRA, CDR2 YSYEKL. This CDR3 has 12 residues. V shed 0 bases and J shed 9 bases, with 8 bases lying between them. Here the CDR3 DNA reads TGCGCCAGCAGCCAAGACGACTACCGCTACACCTTC. The encoded protein is CASSQDDYRYTF.

The table lists this clone with a count of one. V gene TRBV4-3 combines with J gene TRBJ1-2; 10 bases are a match to TRBD1. V was pared by 5 bases and J by 8 bases, with 11 bases of the junction left unmatched. The CDR3 runs 15 residues. Germline loops: CDR1 LGHNA, CDR2 YSLEER. CDR3 sequence (DNA): TGCGCCAGCAGCGGAGGGGGGACAGGGGATGAGGGCTACACCTTC. Amino acid sequence: CASSGGGTGDEGYTF.

The chain links TRBV5-5 to TRBJ1-2; 11 positions agree with TRBD1. The junction had 6 bases not matched to a gene; V was cut back by 4 bases and J by 1 base. Germline loops: CDR1 SGHKS, CDR2 YYEKEE (reference sequence). The CDR3 contains 16 residues. CDR3: CASSRRTGGFNYGYTF. CDR3 sequence (DNA): TGTGCCAGCAGCCGACGGACAGGGGGCTTTAACTATGGCTACACCTTC.

This clone was seen only a few times. The chain recombines TRBV19 with TRBJ1-3; D may be TRBD1 (5 bases). This CDR3 region has 17 residues. Germline V gene data show CDR1 as LNHDA and CDR2 as SQIVND (reference sequence). Trimming took off 1 base at V and 0 bases at J, with 13 bases between the two ends. The CDR3 coding sequence is TGTGCCAGTAGTATAGCAAGGGACTCTGACTCTGGAAACACCATATATTTT. Its protein product is CASSIARDSDSGNTIYF.

This chain joins TRBV7-9 and TRBJ2-5; TRBD1 matches at 7 bases. Germline V gene sequence: CDR1 SEHNR, CDR2 FQNEAQ (reference sequence). Trimming at V came to 5 bases and at J to 5 bases, leaving 8 bases not matched to a gene. The CDR3 is 14 amino acids. DNA for the CDR3: TGTGCCAGCAGCCCACAGGGGCTGAAGGAGACCCAGTACTTC. It is translated as CASSPQGLKETQYF.

This clone showed up just a few times. The V gene is TRBV6-4, the J gene TRBJ1-1; possible D gene TRBD1, 5 bases. Germline CDR1 reads MRHNA; CDR2 reads SNTAGT. The CDR3 is 13 residues long. V was clipped by 6 bases and J by 2 bases, with 10 bases between them. CDR3 in DNA: TGTGCCAGCAGCGTTGACAGCAACACTGAAGCTTTCTTT. Its protein is CASSVDSNTEAFF.

The chain has TRBV5-6 and TRBJ2-1; weak D call: TRBD2 (5 bases). There are 13 residues in the CDR3. Germline values: CDR1 SGHDT, CDR2 YYEEEE. The V gene lost 1 base and the J gene lost 12 bases, with 14 bases spanning the gap. CDR3 sequence: CASSLSGFRGQFF. As DNA, the CDR3 is TGTGCCAGCAGCTTGTCGGGGTTTCGTGGGCAGTTCTTC.

The rearrangement uses TRBV30 and TRBJ1-3; D gene ambiguous. The CDR3 is 14 amino acids. The V gene lost 0 bases and the J gene lost 0 bases, with 6 bases spanning the gap. Per germline, CDR1 GTSNPN and CDR2 SVGIG (reference sequence). Here the CDR3 reads CAWSVVGSGNTIYF. The DNA for the CDR3 is TGTGCCTGGAGTGTAGTCGGCTCTGGAAACACCATATATTTT.

J is TRBJ2-3 and V is TRBV5-1; 8 bases agree with TRBD2. CDR1 and CDR2 (germline): SGHRS, YFSETQ. The CDR3 has 15 amino acids. V trimming: 3 bases; J trimming: 5 bases; junction bases outside the gene matches: 8. CDR3 in DNA: TGCGCCAGCAGCTGGGGAGCGGGGGAGCGAGATACGCAGTATTTT. Protein product: CASSWGAGERDTQYF.

The rearrangement uses TRBV5-4 and TRBJ2-6; D is possibly TRBD1 (5 bases). Per germline, CDR1 SGHNT and CDR2 YYREEE (reference sequence). V was shortened by 4 bases and J by 0 bases, with 8 bases between the two germline ends. The CDR3 is 15 amino acids. The CDR3 DNA follows: TGTGCCAGCAGCCGGCAGGGCTCTGGGGCCAACGTCCTGACTTTC. Its protein is CASSRQGSGANVLTF.

Here the CDR3 DNA reads TGCGCCAGCAGCCCCCGAGGGGGCAGCGAGCCCCAGCATTTT. This gives the protein CASSPRGGSEPQHF. This rearrangement joins TRBV4-3 to TRBJ1-5; 7 bases match TRBD1. This CDR3 is built from 14 residues. CDR1 and CDR2 (germline): LGHNA, YSLEER. J lost 8 bases, V lost 4 bases, and 8 bases had no gene match.

The chain has TRBV7-9 and TRBJ1-4; D uncertain. This CDR3 contains 14 residues. Germline V CDR1 and CDR2: SEHNR, FQNEAQ (reference sequence). Between the trimmed V and J ends, which lost 5 bases and 14 bases, there was a span of 21 bases. As DNA, the CDR3 is TGTGCCAGCAGCCGCGATGTGGGCCTGCAGTGGCTGTTTTTT. Translating it yields CASSRDVGLQWLFF. The complete variable domain, with remaining parts taken from reference TRBV7-9 and TRBJ1-4, reads DTGVSQNPRHKITKRGQNVTFRCDPISEHNRLYWYRQTLGQGPEFLTYFQNEAQLEKSRLLSDRFSAERPKGSFSTLEIQRTEQGDSAMYLCASSRDVGLQWLFFGSGTQLSVL.

The CDR3 nucleotides read TGTGCCAGTAGTCCAGGGTACAACGTCCTGACTTTC. Its translation: CASSPGYNVLTF. The chain links TRBV19 to TRBJ2-6, with TRBD1 as a possible D gene (5 bases). The germline V gene encodes CDR1 LNHDA and CDR2 SQIVND (reference sequence). The CDR3 covers 12 residues. V dropped 5 bases and J dropped 9 bases, with 8 bases sitting between them.

The chain uses TRBV5-1 and TRBJ1-4, with 9 nucleotides matching TRBD1. The CDR3 is 16 amino acids. Germline CDR1 SGHRS, CDR2 YFSETQ. V trimming: 1 base; J trimming: 7 bases; junction bases outside the gene matches: 8. In DNA, the CDR3 is TGCGCCAGCAGCTTGCAGACAGGGGGGTTCGGTGAAAAACTGTTTTTT. Translating gives CASSLQTGGFGEKLFF.

The chain joins TRBV27 to TRBJ2-2, with 9 bases lining up with TRBD1. Germline CDR1 MNHEY, CDR2 SMNVEV (reference sequence). The CDR3 extends over 12 amino acids. The J segment lost 12 bases and the V segment lost 6 bases, leaving 5 bases of the junction unmatched. The CDR3 bases are TGTGCCAGCAGGGCGGGACAGGGAAAGCTGTTTTTT. As protein: CASRAGQGKLFF.

The chain has TRBV7-2 and TRBJ1-2; D is uncertain. Germline lookup yields CDR1 SGHTA and CDR2 FQGNSA. V lost 1 base to trimming and J lost 0 bases, with 3 bases between them. The CDR3 spans 13 residues. CDR3 sequence reads: CASSLDTNYGYTF. The CDR3 DNA sequence: TGTGCCAGCAGCTTAGACACTAACTATGGCTACACCTTC. Looking up the rest from reference TRBV7-2 and TRBJ1-2 gives the full variable domain: GAGVSQSPSNKVTEKGKDVELRCDPISGHTALYWYRQSLGQGLEFLIYFQGNSAPDKSGLPSDRFSAERTGGSVSTLTIQRTQQEDSAVYLCASSLDTNYGYTFGSGTRLTVV.

The J gene is TRBJ1-5, the V gene TRBV28, with 7 bases aligning to TRBD1. Germline V CDR1 and CDR2: MDHEN, SYDVKM. This CDR3 has 14 amino acids. J lost 4 bases, V lost 5 bases, and 5 bases had no gene match. The CDR3 sequence is CASSVGQRNQPQHF. CDR3 nucleotide sequence: TGTGCCAGCAGTGTGGGACAGAGGAATCAGCCCCAGCATTTT.

The chain carries TRBV10-1 and TRBJ2-2, with D possibly TRBD2 on 5 matching bases. The CDR3 is 12 residues long. CDR1 is WNHNN, CDR2 SYGVQD, per germline (reference sequence). Trimming stripped 5 bases from V and 5 bases from J, with 6 bases between. CDR3: CASSWETGELFF. The CDR3 region has the DNA TGCGCCAGCAGTTGGGAGACCGGGGAGCTGTTTTTT.

This clone was found once. This chain joins TRBV3-1 (or the pseudogene TRBV3-2) and TRBJ2-7; 9 nucleotides match TRBD1. Germline V gene lookup returns CDR1 LGHDT and CDR2 YNNKEL (reference sequence). J was trimmed by 3 bases and V by 0 bases; bases with no gene match: 9. The CDR3 sequence is 17 residues long. CDR3 bases: TGTGCCAGCAGCCAAGAAGTCAGGACAGGGGAGGACTACGAGCAGTACTTC. Amino acids: CASSQEVRTGEDYEQYF.

The J gene is TRBJ1-1, the V gene TRBV10-1; TRBD1 matches 8 bases. There are 14 residues in the CDR3. Germline-derived CDR1 and CDR2 are WNHNN and SYGVQD (reference sequence). The ends lost 0 bases at V and 11 bases at J; junction bases unmatched: 8. CDR3 sequence reads: CASSESVTGDKAFF. CDR3 bases: TGCGCCAGCAGTGAGTCGGTGACAGGGGATAAGGCTTTCTTT.

This clone has more than one count but fewer than ten. The gene calls are TRBV7-9 and TRBJ1-1; tentative D call: TRBD1 (5 bases). Germline V CDR1 and CDR2: SEHNR, FQNEAQ (reference sequence). The CDR3 is 11 residues long. Trimming took 4 bases from V and 6 from J, leaving 6 bases between them. DNA of the CDR3: TGTGCCAGCAGCTCAGGGCCTGAAGCTTTCTTT. This translates into CASSSGPEAFF. Complete variable domain (other parts from reference TRBV7-9 and TRBJ1-1): DTGVSQNPRHKITKRGQNVTFRCDPISEHNRLYWYRQTLGQGPEFLTYFQNEAQLEKSRLLSDRFSAERPKGSFSTLEIQRTEQGDSAMYLCASSSGPEAFFGQGTRLTVV.

The rearrangement joins TRBV19 to TRBJ1-3; a weak D match, TRBD1 (5 bases). The germline gives CDR1 LNHDA, CDR2 SQIVND (reference sequence). The CDR3 loop spans 14 amino acids. The ends were cut back, 4 bases at V and 2 bases at J, with 9 bases in the middle. The CDR3 coding sequence is TGTGCCAGTAGTAGTGGGGCTGCTGGAAACACCATATATTTT. Translated: CASSSGAAGNTIYF.

The rearrangement links TRBV19 to TRBJ1-1; the D is unclear. Germline V CDR1 and CDR2: LNHDA, SQIVND (reference sequence). V gave up 5 bases and J gave up 2 bases, with 15 bases separating them. This CDR3 has 15 residues. As DNA, the CDR3 is TGTGCCAGTAGTCCGATGAACCGGGTTAACACTGAAGCTTTCTTT. Protein product: CASSPMNRVNTEAFF. Combining the CDR3 with reference TRBV19 and TRBJ1-1 gives the whole variable domain DGGITQSPKYLFRKEGQNVTLSCEQNLNHDAMYWYRQDPGQGLRLIYYSQIVNDFQKGDIAEGYSVSREKKESFPLTVTSAQKNPTAFYLCASSPMNRVNTEAFFGQGTRLTVV.

This chain links TRBV30 with TRBJ2-7; D may be TRBD1 (6 bases). Per germline, CDR1 GTSNPN and CDR2 SVGIG (reference sequence). V dropped 5 bases and J dropped 7 bases, with 12 bases sitting between them. The CDR3 spans 11 residues. In DNA form, the CDR3 reads TGTGCCTGGCACAGGGTTTTTGAGCAGTACTTC. It specifies CAWHRVFEQYF.

This chain links TRBV19 with TRBJ1-2; D is undetermined. The CDR3 has 12 residues. With 1 base removed from V and 8 bases from J, the gap between germline ends came to 8 bases. Germline V lookup: CDR1 LNHDA, CDR2 SQIVND (reference sequence). CDR3: CASSIGQSGYTF. For the CDR3, the DNA is TGTGCCAGTAGTATAGGGCAGTCCGGCTACACCTTC.